The present T cell receptor (beta chain) was sequenced within a study of CD8 T cells in Susac syndrome. Points from the study as a whole: The relatively small number of individuals in the TCR sequencing and HLA analysis was acknowledged by the study.

Sequencing targeted TCR beta in T cells from blood (CD8+ and CD4+). Comment on this clonotype: The antigen is unknown.

This CDR3 spans 13 amino acids. Trimming pared 0 bases from V and 2 bases from J, leaving 4 bases between. CDR1 and CDR2 from the germline V gene are KGHSH and LQKENI. cDNA came from about 0.5 to 1 ug RNA primed by random hexamers. Amplification of TCR beta CDR3 by immunoSEQ multiplex PCR spanned 54 Vbeta and 13 Jbeta. MiXCR, run by TCRdb on the immunoSEQ multiplex PCR reads, gives a single entry per CDR3 protein. Among 150,000 to 200,000 distinct CDR3 sequences listed, approximately 96% were seen once. V and J are TRBV18 and TRBJ2-5, with D hard to call. The receptor was derived from a human donor in good health. The sequencing sample was made of CD4+ T cells from PBMCs. CDR3: CASSPPLQETQYF. DNA for the CDR3: TGTGCCAGCTCACCACCTCTACAAGAGACCCAGTACTTC.